This is a list of T cell receptor beta chains from one sample in a study of cytomegalovirus exposure and HLA in healthy donors. Profiling relied on immunoSEQ multiplex PCR, and the TCRdb table lists in-frame clones only, not all of them. The table has roughly 170,000 clones, under 85% seen once; the top ten hold approximately 1.6%. Sequencing was performed on PBMCs. The receptors stem from a woman in her 30s in good health and CMV-seronegative. CDR3s include the opening cysteine and the closing phenylalanine or tryptophan. The D gene is left open where the match is weak. Clone size, where shown, is once, few, many, or a class for clones that have expanded.

TRBV18,TRBD2,.,TRBJ2-3,TGTGCCAGCTCACCAGCTAGCGGGAGTGCAGATACGCAGTATTTT,CASSPASGSADTQYF
TRBV15,TRBD1,.,TRBJ2-7,TGTGCCACCAGCAGGGACAGGGGGGTCGAGCAGTACTTC,CATSRDRGVEQYF
TRBV6-1,TRBD2,once,TRBJ2-7,TGTGCCAGCAGTGAAGCGCGTTTAGCGGGAGAGGCCGAGCAGTACTTC,CASSEARLAGEAEQYF
TRBV19,.,.,TRBJ1-5,TGTGCCAGTAGTATTTCGGGGGGGGCGGGCAATCAGCCCCAGCATTTT,CASSISGGAGNQPQHF
TRBV5-1,.,once,TRBJ2-2,TGCGCCAGCAGCTTGGTCCAAGGGGAGCTGTTTTTT,CASSLVQGELFF
TRBV5-1,TRBD1,.,TRBJ2-1,TGCGCCAGCAGCGATCGGGACAGGGGGTCCTACAATGAGCAGTTCTTC,CASSDRDRGSYNEQFF
TRBV4-1,.,.,TRBJ1-4,TGCGCCAGCAGCCAAGATCCGGGCGCAGGGTTGGTTGGGGAAAAACTGTTTTTT,CASSQDPGAGLVGEKLFF
TRBV19,TRBD1,few,TRBJ2-3,TGTGCCAGTAGTATCGGGCAGGGGGGCACAGATACGCAGTATTTT,CASSIGQGGTDTQYF
TRBV28,.,.,TRBJ2-6,TGTGCCAGCAGTTTAGTACAGAGGGCCAACGTCCTGACTTTC,CASSLVQRANVLTF
TRBV19,.,.,TRBJ2-1,TGTGCCAGTAGTATCTCGATCTCGGTCGAGCAGTTCTTC,CASSISISVEQFF
TRBV4-3,.,.,TRBJ1-1,TGCGCCAGCAGCCAGTCCGGCAGGATGGCTTTCTTT,CASSQSGRMAFF
TRBV12-5,TRBD1,.,TRBJ1-1,TGTGCTAGTGGTTTGGGACAGGGGTTGGCAGAAGCTTTCTTT,CASGLGQGLAEAFF
TRBV4-1,.,.,TRBJ1-3,TGCGCCAGCAGCCATGTACAGGGTGGCTCTGGAAACACCATATATTTT,CASSHVQGGSGNTIYF
TRBV29-1,TRBD1,.,TRBJ1-2,TGCAGCGTTGGTGGACAGGGTACTAACTATGGCTACACCTTC,CSVGGQGTNYGYTF
TRBV6-5,TRBD1,.,TRBJ1-1,TGTGCCACCAAGGGACAGGAGAACACTGAAGCTTTCTTT,CATKGQENTEAFF
TRBV6-1,.,.,TRBJ1-6,TGTGCCAGCAGTGAACACTCGTGGAATTCACCCCTCCACTTT,CASSEHSWNSPLHF
TRBV6-5,.,.,TRBJ2-3,TGTGCCAGCAGAAGGAGCAGAGAAAGCACAGATACGCAGTATTTT,CASRRSRESTDTQYF
TRBV2,.,few,TRBJ2-5,TGTGCCAGCAGTAATCCAGGGTGGAAGACCCAGTACTTC,CASSNPGWKTQYF
TRBV6-5,.,.,TRBJ1-1,TGTGCCAGCAGTTACGCCAGCGGGGGAGAAGCTTTCTTT,CASSYASGGEAFF
TRBV6-1,.,few,TRBJ1-5,TGTGCCAGCAGTGAATTTGACAGCCATAGCAATCAGCCCCAGCATTTT,CASSEFDSHSNQPQHF
TRBV9,.,.,TRBJ1-3,TGTGCCAGCAGTAAGGACGGACACTCTGGAAACACCATATATTTT,CASSKDGHSGNTIYF
TRBV27,.,.,TRBJ1-5,TGTGCCAGCAGTTTACAGGGCCCTAATCAGCCCCAGCATTTT,CASSLQGPNQPQHF
TRBV5-1,TRBD1,.,TRBJ2-2,TGCGCCAGCAGCTTGACAGGGGGTGGAACCGGGGAGCTGTTTTTT,CASSLTGGGTGELFF
TRBV7-9,TRBD1,.,TRBJ2-7,TGTGCCAGCAGCTCAGCGGCGAGACAGGGCCTCTCCTACGAGCAGTACTTC,CASSSAARQGLSYEQYF
TRBV6-5,TRBD2,.,TRBJ2-1,TGTGCCAGCAGTTATAGCGGGAGCTCCTACAATGAGCAGTTCTTC,CASSYSGSSYNEQFF
TRBV5-1,.,.,TRBJ1-2,TGCGCCAGCAGCTTAGAACAGGGAAGGTATGGCTACACCTTC,CASSLEQGRYGYTF
TRBV27,TRBD1,.,TRBJ1-2,TGTGCCAGCAGTCCCTACCCGACAGGGAACTATGGCTACACCTTC,CASSPYPTGNYGYTF